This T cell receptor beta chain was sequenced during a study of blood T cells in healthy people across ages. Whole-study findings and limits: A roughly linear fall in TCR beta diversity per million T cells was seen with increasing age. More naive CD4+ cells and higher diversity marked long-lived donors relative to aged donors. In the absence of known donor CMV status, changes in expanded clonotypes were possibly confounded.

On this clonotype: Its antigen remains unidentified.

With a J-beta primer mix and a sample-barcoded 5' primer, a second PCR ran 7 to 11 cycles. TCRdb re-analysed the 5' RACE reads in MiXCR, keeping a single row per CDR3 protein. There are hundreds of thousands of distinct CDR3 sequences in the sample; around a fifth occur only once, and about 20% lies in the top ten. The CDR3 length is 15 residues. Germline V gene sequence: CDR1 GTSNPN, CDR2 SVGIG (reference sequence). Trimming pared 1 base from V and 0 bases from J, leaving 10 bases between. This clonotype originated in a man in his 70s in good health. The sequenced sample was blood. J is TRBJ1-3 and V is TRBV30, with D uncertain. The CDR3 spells CAWSAGLLSGNTIYF. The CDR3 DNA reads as TGTGCCTGGAGTGCCGGACTGCTCTCTGGAAACACCATATATTTT.